This T cell receptor (beta chain) originates from a study of cytomegalovirus exposure and HLA in healthy donors. General study results and limits: Researchers reportedly found TCR beta sequences accurately predicted most subjects' HLA-A and HLA-B alleles. In a later analysis, specific HLA alleles were associated with approximately 17,000 TCR beta sequences at a 0.05 false discovery rate. For presence/absence analyses, sequencing depth was assumed to be roughly uniform across donors. A later analysis showed TCR association rates differing by HLA locus, peaking at DRB1 and lowest at HLA-C.

The PCR ran on 60 Vbeta and 13 Jbeta primers. This table comes from immunoSEQ multiplex PCR, and its TCRdb copy is limited to in-frame clones, with some not included. The table has 100,000 to 150,000 clones, 77% seen once. Germline loops: CDR1 MDHEN, CDR2 SYDVKM. V was shortened by 5 bases and J by 5 bases, with 12 bases between the two germline ends. The CDR3 sequence is 13 residues long. This clone was observed once. Its antigen is as yet unknown. The J gene is TRBJ1-2, the V gene TRBV28; D call uncertain. This TCR was sampled from a woman between 35 and 50 years old in good health and CMV-seropositive. The sample comprised PBMCs. CDR3 sequence: CASSRRTDYGYTF. For the CDR3, the DNA is TGTGCCAGCAGTCGCCGAACAGATTATGGCTACACCTTC.